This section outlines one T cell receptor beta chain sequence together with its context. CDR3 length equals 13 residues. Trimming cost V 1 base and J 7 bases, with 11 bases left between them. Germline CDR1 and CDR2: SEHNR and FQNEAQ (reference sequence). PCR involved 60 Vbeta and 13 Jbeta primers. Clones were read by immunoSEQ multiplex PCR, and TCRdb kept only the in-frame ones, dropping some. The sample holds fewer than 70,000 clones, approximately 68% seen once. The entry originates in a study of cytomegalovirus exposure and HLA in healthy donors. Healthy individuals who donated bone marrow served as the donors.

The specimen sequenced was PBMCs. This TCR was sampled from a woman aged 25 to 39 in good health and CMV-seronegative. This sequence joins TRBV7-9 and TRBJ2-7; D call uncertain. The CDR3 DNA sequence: TGTGCCAGCAGCTTAGTTCCTCGCGAAGAGCAGTACTTC. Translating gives CASSLVPREEQYF.